The 4 T cell receptor beta chains below come from one sample, sequenced in a study of CD8+ T cells in alopecia areata. Extracted RNA was reverse transcribed into cDNA, the sequencing template. The data were produced by immunoSEQ multiplex PCR, yet TCRdb's version contains in-frame clones alone and is incomplete. Of more than 200,000 clones listed, over 40% are singletons. The treatment here: oral pan-JAK inhibitor, 5-10 mg twice daily. The specimen was CD4+ T cells sorted from blood, collected around week 36, from a patient treated with tofacitinib. These receptors originate from a human donor with alopecia areata.

In this sample, this clone turned up a few times. The chain carries TRBV27 and TRBJ2-5, with D possibly TRBD2 on 6 matching bases. The germline V gene has CDR1 MNHEY and CDR2 SMNVEV (reference sequence). This CDR3 is built from 16 residues. The ends were cut back, 6 bases at V and 5 bases at J, with 22 bases in the middle. DNA of the CDR3: TGTGCCAGCAGCCCCATGGGGCGGGCAGGAGGGGAGACCCAGTACTTC. Its protein is CASSPMGRAGGETQYF.

The rearrangement joins TRBV30 to TRBJ2-7, with D hard to call. The germline V gene encodes CDR1 GTSNPN and CDR2 SVGIG (reference sequence). Trimming took 0 bases from V and 4 from J, leaving 10 bases between them. The CDR3 is 13 residues long. DNA of the CDR3: TGTGCCTGGAGTGTCGTTTTAGGGTACGAGCAGTACTTC. Its protein is CAWSVVLGYEQYF.

The table lists this clone with a few counts. Written as DNA, the CDR3 is TGTGCCTGGAGCGCCCGGTTCCTAGGGATTGGAGGCTACACCTTC. As protein: CAWSARFLGIGGYTF. The rearrangement joins TRBV30 to TRBJ1-2; D remains unclear. Trimming left V 3 bases short and J 8 bases short, with 22 bases between. The length of the CDR3 is 15 residues. Germline assignment: CDR1 GTSNPN and CDR2 SVGIG (reference sequence).

This clone turned up a few times. This chain connects TRBV2 to TRBJ2-7, with 8 bases fitting TRBD1. This CDR3 contains 13 residues. The germline gives CDR1 SNHLY, CDR2 FYNNEI. J lost 2 bases, V lost 8 bases, and 5 bases had no gene match. The CDR3: CASSGQVTYEQYF. The CDR3 DNA is TGTGCCAGCTCGGGACAGGTAACCTACGAGCAGTACTTC.